These T cell receptor beta chains were read from a single sample in a study of cytomegalovirus exposure and HLA in healthy donors. Sequencing was performed with immunoSEQ multiplex PCR; in TCRdb, only in-frame clones are kept and a portion is missing. Of approximately 42,000 clones listed, about 85% are singletons. Material: PBMCs. These receptors came from a man between 45 and 60 years old in good health and CMV-seronegative. The CDR3 runs from the conserved cysteine through the conserved F or W. The order of the fields is D gene, clone size, V gene, J gene, CDR3 protein, CDR3 DNA. The D gene is left open where the match is weak. Not all rows give a size; the values are once, few, many and, for expanded clones, a class.

d_call: TRBD1; clone_size: .; v_call: TRBV29-1; j_call: TRBJ2-4; cdr3_aa: CSVGGTDKENIQYF; cdr3_nt: TGCAGCGTTGGGGGGACAGACAAAGAAAACATTCAGTACTTC
d_call: .; clone_size: .; v_call: TRBV11-3; j_call: TRBJ2-3; cdr3_aa: CASSPQRDGSAQYF; cdr3_nt: TGTGCCAGCAGCCCACAGAGAGACGGATCCGCGCAGTATTTT
d_call: TRBD2; clone_size: once; v_call: TRBV7-2; j_call: TRBJ2-3; cdr3_aa: CASSLARGAGDTQYF; cdr3_nt: TGTGCCAGCAGCTTAGCGCGGGGGGCCGGAGATACGCAGTATTTT
d_call: TRBD1; clone_size: few; v_call: TRBV7-9; j_call: TRBJ1-4; cdr3_aa: CASSLDRGREKLFF; cdr3_nt: TGTGCCAGCAGCTTGGACAGGGGGCGCGAAAAACTGTTTTTT
d_call: .; clone_size: .; v_call: TRBV9; j_call: TRBJ2-7; cdr3_aa: CASSTDTAYEQYF; cdr3_nt: TGTGCCAGCAGCACGGACACAGCCTACGAGCAGTACTTC
d_call: .; clone_size: few; v_call: TRBV28; j_call: TRBJ2-5; cdr3_aa: CASSLSQGGETQYF; cdr3_nt: TGTGCCAGCAGTTTATCTCAGGGTGGGGAGACCCAGTACTTC
d_call: TRBD2; clone_size: .; v_call: TRBV5-8; j_call: TRBJ2-7; cdr3_aa: CASSGLAESYEQYF; cdr3_nt: TGTGCCAGCAGCGGACTAGCAGAATCCTACGAGCAGTACTTC
d_call: .; clone_size: .; v_call: TRBV6-5; j_call: TRBJ2-1; cdr3_aa: CASSPGQMNEQFF; cdr3_nt: TGTGCCAGCAGCCCAGGTCAGATGAATGAGCAGTTCTTC
d_call: .; clone_size: .; v_call: TRBV7-2; j_call: TRBJ2-1; cdr3_aa: CASSLLYNEQFF; cdr3_nt: TGTGCCAGCAGCCTCCTCTACAATGAGCAGTTCTTC
d_call: TRBD2; clone_size: .; v_call: TRBV5-4; j_call: TRBJ2-3; cdr3_aa: CASSRPGLAGGPKDTQYF; cdr3_nt: TGTGCCAGCAGCCGGCCGGGACTAGCGGGGGGGCCCAAAGATACGCAGTATTTT
d_call: .; clone_size: .; v_call: TRBV28; j_call: TRBJ1-2; cdr3_aa: CASSLFRQLINYGYTF; cdr3_nt: TGTGCCAGCAGTTTATTCAGACAGCTGATTAACTATGGCTACACCTTC
d_call: .; clone_size: .; v_call: TRBV4-3; j_call: TRBJ1-1; cdr3_aa: CASSLGTTSEAFF; cdr3_nt: TGCGCCAGCAGCCTCGGGACAACGTCTGAAGCTTTCTTT
d_call: TRBD2; clone_size: few; v_call: TRBV9; j_call: TRBJ2-3; cdr3_aa: CASSVEPNLAGYTDTQYF; cdr3_nt: TGTGCCAGCAGCGTAGAACCCAACCTAGCGGGATACACAGATACGCAGTATTTT
d_call: .; clone_size: few; v_call: TRBV28; j_call: TRBJ2-7; cdr3_aa: CASSYGGTSSYEQYF; cdr3_nt: TGTGCCAGCAGTTATGGCGGGACGAGCTCCTACGAGCAGTACTTC
d_call: .; clone_size: .; v_call: TRBV7-9; j_call: TRBJ2-2; cdr3_aa: CSSSPGLNTGELFF; cdr3_nt: TGTTCCAGCAGCCCGGGACTCAACACCGGGGAGCTGTTTTTT
d_call: .; clone_size: .; v_call: TRBV9; j_call: TRBJ2-7; cdr3_aa: CASSPGDIRRYEQYF; cdr3_nt: TGTGCCAGCAGCCCCGGGGACATCCGACGGTACGAGCAGTACTTC
d_call: .; clone_size: .; v_call: TRBV7-9; j_call: TRBJ1-3; cdr3_aa: CASRWGDGNTIYF; cdr3_nt: TGTGCCAGCCGGTGGGGGGATGGAAACACCATATATTTT
d_call: .; clone_size: .; v_call: TRBV4-3; j_call: TRBJ1-1; cdr3_aa: CASSQGVHLNTEAFF; cdr3_nt: TGCGCCAGCAGCCAAGGCGTCCATTTGAACACTGAAGCTTTCTTT
d_call: .; clone_size: .; v_call: TRBV18; j_call: TRBJ1-4; cdr3_aa: CASSRVPGTANEKLFF; cdr3_nt: TGTGCCAGCTCACGGGTCCCGGGAACAGCTAATGAAAAACTGTTTTTT
d_call: TRBD1; clone_size: .; v_call: TRBV27; j_call: TRBJ1-1; cdr3_aa: CASSSTGGGTEAFF; cdr3_nt: TGTGCCAGCAGTTCGACAGGGGGGGGCACTGAAGCTTTCTTT
d_call: TRBD1; clone_size: .; v_call: TRBV28; j_call: TRBJ2-2; cdr3_aa: CASSSDFIPGTERNTGELFF; cdr3_nt: TGTGCCAGCAGTTCCGATTTCATACCCGGGACAGAGAGAAACACCGGGGAGCTGTTTTTT
d_call: .; clone_size: .; v_call: TRBV7-2; j_call: TRBJ2-5; cdr3_aa: CASSLGGGVVETQYF; cdr3_nt: TGTGCCAGCAGCTTAGGCGGCGGGGTGGTGGAGACCCAGTACTTC
d_call: TRBD1; clone_size: .; v_call: TRBV2; j_call: TRBJ2-7; cdr3_aa: CAAQGATGSYEQYF; cdr3_nt: TGTGCCGCTCAGGGGGCGACAGGGTCCTACGAGCAGTACTTC
d_call: TRBD2; clone_size: .; v_call: TRBV7-9; j_call: TRBJ2-1; cdr3_aa: CASSSPGAGVGNEQFF; cdr3_nt: TGTGCCAGCAGCTCCCCCGGGGCGGGGGTGGGCAATGAGCAGTTCTTC
d_call: TRBD1; clone_size: few; v_call: TRBV5-6; j_call: TRBJ1-2; cdr3_aa: CASRPGQGSWSAGYTF; cdr3_nt: TGTGCCAGCAGGCCGGGACAGGGAAGCTGGTCTGCTGGCTACACCTTC
d_call: .; clone_size: .; v_call: TRBV14; j_call: TRBJ1-2; cdr3_aa: CASSHGPTYGYTF; cdr3_nt: TGTGCCAGCAGCCATGGGCCGACGTATGGCTACACCTTC
d_call: TRBD2; clone_size: .; v_call: TRBV2; j_call: TRBJ2-5; cdr3_aa: CASSEDGGGETQYF; cdr3_nt: TGTGCCAGCAGTGAAGACGGGGGGGGTGAGACCCAGTACTTC
d_call: .; clone_size: .; v_call: TRBV7-2; j_call: TRBJ2-3; cdr3_aa: CASSRPGLPTYF; cdr3_nt: TGTGCCAGCAGCCGGCCGGGACTCCCCACGTATTTT
d_call: TRBD1; clone_size: few; v_call: TRBV28; j_call: TRBJ1-2; cdr3_aa: CASSLDRDYGYTF; cdr3_nt: TGTGCCAGCAGCCTGGACAGGGACTATGGCTACACCTTC
d_call: .; clone_size: .; v_call: TRBV5-1; j_call: TRBJ2-7; cdr3_aa: CASSLSREALRGRDEQYF; cdr3_nt: TGCGCCAGCAGCCTTTCTAGGGAGGCCTTGCGGGGGCGTGACGAGCAGTACTTC
d_call: TRBD2; clone_size: .; v_call: TRBV7-9; j_call: TRBJ2-5; cdr3_aa: CASSPSGLAGGIHQETQYF; cdr3_nt: TGTGCCAGCAGCCCCAGCGGTCTAGCGGGAGGGATACACCAAGAGACCCAGTACTTC
d_call: TRBD1; clone_size: .; v_call: TRBV2; j_call: TRBJ2-2; cdr3_aa: CASSAPMGTGNTGELFF; cdr3_nt: TGTGCCAGCAGCGCCCCTATGGGGACAGGGAACACCGGGGAGCTGTTTTTT
d_call: TRBD1; clone_size: .; v_call: TRBV7-3; j_call: TRBJ2-1; cdr3_aa: CASSSVRTGGINEQFF; cdr3_nt: TGTGCCAGCAGCTCCGTAAGAACAGGGGGAATAAATGAGCAGTTCTTC
d_call: .; clone_size: .; v_call: TRBV5-1; j_call: TRBJ1-2; cdr3_aa: CASSLDGDYGYTF; cdr3_nt: TGCGCCAGCAGCTTGGACGGAGACTATGGCTACACCTTC
d_call: .; clone_size: .; v_call: TRBV19; j_call: TRBJ2-5; cdr3_aa: CASSTGHSKTETQYF; cdr3_nt: TGTGCCAGTAGTACGGGACATTCTAAGACAGAGACCCAGTACTTC
d_call: TRBD1; clone_size: .; v_call: TRBV7-2; j_call: TRBJ2-7; cdr3_aa: CASSLNPQGYEQYF; cdr3_nt: TGTGCCAGCAGCCTTAATCCACAGGGGTACGAGCAGTACTTC
d_call: .; clone_size: .; v_call: TRBV5-8; j_call: TRBJ1-2; cdr3_aa: CASSLGGGQDYGYTF; cdr3_nt: TGTGCCAGCAGCTTGGGCGGGGGCCAGGACTATGGCTACACCTTC
d_call: .; clone_size: .; v_call: TRBV11-2; j_call: TRBJ2-1; cdr3_aa: CASRLGGGAYNEQFF; cdr3_nt: TGTGCCAGCAGACTGGGCGGGGGCGCTTACAATGAGCAGTTCTTC
d_call: .; clone_size: .; v_call: TRBV27; j_call: TRBJ2-3; cdr3_aa: CASSLQEVADTQYF; cdr3_nt: TGTGCCAGCAGTTTACAGGAGGTCGCAGATACGCAGTATTTT
d_call: .; clone_size: .; v_call: TRBV6-6; j_call: TRBJ1-4; cdr3_aa: CAGRGEKLFF; cdr3_nt: TGTGCCGGGCGGGGTGAAAAACTGTTTTTT